Below, 9 T cell receptor beta chains from the same sample are listed, as sequenced in a study of blood T cells in healthy people across ages. Then a second PCR, running about 6 to 11 cycles, was carried out with a sample-barcoded 5' primer and a J-beta primer mix. TCRdb independently ran MiXCR on the 5' RACE reads; one entry per CDR3 protein. In the table there are 1 million or so distinct CDR3 sequences, 40% to 50% of which are singletons. The sample taken for sequencing was blood. The receptors come from a woman aged 55-69 years in good health.

The V and J genes are TRBV7-6 and TRBJ2-3, with 8 bases lining up with TRBD2. This CDR3 is 16 amino acids long. V lost 1 base and J lost 0; bases outside the gene matches: 3. Germline lookup yields CDR1 SGHVS and CDR2 FNYEAQ. In DNA form, the CDR3 reads TGTGCCAGCAGCTTAGTTTCTAGCGGGAGCACAGATACGCAGTATTTT. This translates into CASSLVSSGSTDTQYF.

The chain couples TRBV18 to TRBJ2-1; D not resolved. The CDR3 runs 16 residues. Per the germline V gene, CDR1 is KGHSH and CDR2 is LQKENI. The V gene lost 0 bases and the J gene lost 0 bases, with 9 bases spanning the gap. The CDR3 nucleotides read TGTGCCAGCTCACCACCGACACTGAGCTCCTACAATGAGCAGTTCTTC. The encoded protein is CASSPPTLSSYNEQFF.

The chain combines TRBV20-1 with TRBJ1-1; D is unresolved. The ends were cut back, 1 base at V and 0 bases at J, with 12 bases in the middle. This CDR3 is built from 15 residues. The germline CDR1 and CDR2 sequences are DFQATT and SNEGSKA (reference sequence). CDR3 in DNA: TGCAGTGCTAGAGTAGGTCAGAGATTGAACACTGAAGCTTTCTTT. The encoded protein is CSARVGQRLNTEAFF.

This clonotype has just a few counts. The rearrangement links TRBV5-5 to TRBJ2-4; maybe TRBD2 (5 bases). Germline V gives CDR1 SGHKS, CDR2 YYEKEE (reference sequence). V lost 2 bases to trimming and J lost 0 bases, with 15 bases between them. CDR3 length: 17 residues. CDR3 residues: CASSFPRLEVAKNIQYF. The CDR3 DNA follows: TGTGCCAGCAGCTTCCCCCGGCTGGAGGTAGCCAAAAACATTCAGTACTTC.

The sample holds a few counts of this clonotype. The CDR3 is CASGDRAYEQYF. The CDR3 region has the DNA TGTGCCAGCGGGGACAGGGCATACGAGCAGTACTTC. The V call is TRBV6-5, the J call TRBJ2-7, with 9 nucleotides matching TRBD1. Germline values: CDR1 MNHEY, CDR2 SVGAGI. The CDR3 runs 12 residues. The ends lost 8 bases at V and 4 bases at J; junction bases unmatched: 3.

The genes are TRBV20-1 and TRBJ1-2; 9 nucleotides align to TRBD1. This CDR3 comprises 14 residues. Trimming cost V 2 bases and J 8 bases; bases outside gene matches: 9. Per the germline V gene, CDR1 is DFQATT and CDR2 is SNEGSKA (reference sequence). CDR3 coding DNA: TGCAGTGCTAGAAACCGGGACAGGGTAGAGGGCTACACCTTC. This translates into CSARNRDRVEGYTF.

The chain recombines TRBV2 with TRBJ2-1; D uncertain. The CDR3 loop spans 15 amino acids. Trimming took 4 bases from V and 7 from J, leaving 17 bases between them. Germline CDR1 reads SNHLY; CDR2 reads FYNNEI. DNA of the CDR3: TGTGCCAGCAGTGGGAGTCTGTCAGTTGCGAATGAGCAGTTCTTC. This codes for CASSGSLSVANEQFF. The entire variable domain, with the rest obtained from reference TRBV2 and TRBJ2-1, is as follows: EPEVTQTPSHQVTQMGQEVILRCVPISNHLYFYWYRQILGQKVEFLVSFYNNEISEKSEIFDDQFSVERPDGSNFTLKIRSTKLEDSAMYFCASSGSLSVANEQFFGPGTRLTVL.

The sample holds a few counts of this clonotype. The chain uses TRBV20-1 and TRBJ2-1; D gene uncertain. The germline V gene has CDR1 DFQATT and CDR2 SNEGSKA (reference sequence). V was shortened by 5 bases and J by 3 bases, with 8 bases between the two germline ends. This CDR3 spans 12 amino acids. CDR3 amino acids: CSAVVNYNEQFF. In DNA, the CDR3 is TGCAGTGCTGTCGTTAACTACAATGAGCAGTTCTTC.

A remark on this clonotype: Germline and junction disagree at one end, which may indicate a read error. This sequence joins TRBV11-2 and TRBJ2-7; either TRBD1 or TRBD2 may supply D (5 bases each). This CDR3 contains 15 residues. CDR1 and CDR2 from the germline V gene are SGHAT and FQNNGV. CDR3 nucleotide sequence: TGTGCCAGCAGCTTAACCGGGGCAGGGAACAATGAGCAGTACTTT. Translating gives CASSLTGAGNNEQYF.